Below are 20 T cell receptor beta chains sequenced from a single sample in a study of OX40 agonist ivuxolimab in advanced cancers. Generated by immunoSEQ multiplex PCR, the TCRdb table keeps only in-frame clones and is missing some. In the table there are around 75,000 clones, roughly 80% of which are singletons. The material sequenced was CD4+ or CD8+ T cells sorted from blood, taken in a trial of the OX40 agonist ivuxolimab. Source of these receptors: an adult with an advanced solid tumor such as melanoma, head and neck, liver or kidney cancer.

CDR3 DNA: TGTGCCAGCAGCGAAGGAGTGGTGGACTATGGCTACACCTTC. It codes for CASSEGVVDYGYTF. The gene calls are TRBV7-8 and TRBJ1-2; D is undetermined. CDR1 SGHVS and CDR2 FQNEAQ come from the germline V gene. V dropped 5 bases and J dropped 3 bases, with 13 bases sitting between them. The CDR3 loop spans 14 amino acids.

V usage is TRBV5-6 and J usage is TRBJ1-6; D is unclear. CDR3 length: 12 amino acids. V lost 4 bases to trimming and J lost 7 bases, with 6 bases between them. CDR1 is SGHDT and CDR2 is YYEEEE in the germline V gene. The DNA of the CDR3 is TGTGCCAGCAGCCTTTTGAATTCACCCCTCCACTTT. This translates into CASSLLNSPLHF.

The chain joins TRBV7-6 to TRBJ1-1, with D perhaps TRBD1 (5 bases). The CDR3 runs 13 residues. The V end lost 0 bases, the J end lost 7 bases, and 9 bases lay between the germline ends. Germline V gene data show CDR1 as SGHVS and CDR2 as FNYEAQ. CDR3 sequence reads: CASSLAGQGEAFF. CDR3 nucleotides: TGTGCCAGCAGCTTAGCGGGTCAGGGTGAAGCTTTCTTT.

The CDR3 region has the DNA TGTGGGGTCGGGATGAGGGGGACAATCACAGATACGCAGTATTTT. Translating it yields CGVGMRGTITDTQYF. The chain has TRBV6-1 and TRBJ2-3, with a weak D call TRBD1 (6 bases). The CDR3 has 15 amino acids. CDR1 is MNHNS, CDR2 SASEGT, per germline.

J is TRBJ1-1 and V is TRBV10-1, with D unresolved. Germline V CDR1 and CDR2: WNHNN, SYGVQD (reference sequence). This CDR3 is 15 amino acids long. Trimming removed 1 base at V and 1 base at J, with 10 bases between. The CDR3 DNA is TGCGCCAGCAGTGAGTTTCGGTCGGGGAACACTGAAGCTTTCTTT. As protein: CASSEFRSGNTEAFF.

The chain employs TRBV5-1 and TRBJ2-2; 12 bases align to TRBD2. The CDR3 is 18 amino acids. V was pared by 2 bases and J by 4 bases, with 9 bases of the junction left unmatched. Germline V gives CDR1 SGHRS, CDR2 YFSETQ. The CDR3 bases are TGCGCCAGCAGCTTCTCCCCACTGGGACTAGCGGGCACCGGGGAGCTGTTTTTT. It specifies CASSFSPLGLAGTGELFF.

This clone turned up a few times. The CDR3, as DNA: TGCGCCAGCAGCGGCAACGGCAGGAGCAATCAGCCCCAGCATTTT. Translation gives CASSGNGRSNQPQHF. The V call is TRBV4-1, the J call TRBJ1-5; no reliable D call. This CDR3 spans 15 amino acids. V lost 5 bases, J lost 1 base, and 12 bases lay in between. CDR1 MGHRA and CDR2 YSYEKL come from the germline V gene.

The rearrangement links TRBV6-1 to TRBJ1-5, with unresolved D. This CDR3 is built from 13 residues. Germline values: CDR1 MNHNS, CDR2 SASEGT. V was trimmed by 3 bases and J by 9 bases, leaving 12 bases between them. DNA of the CDR3: TGTGCCAGCAGTGATGGCGGCTCGAGGCCCCAGCATTTT. As protein: CASSDGGSRPQHF.

This rearrangement joins TRBV5-4 to TRBJ2-7; D may be TRBD1 (5 bases). Deletions cut 4 bases from V and 2 bases from J, with 13 bases between. CDR3 length: 14 amino acids. Germline lookup yields CDR1 SGHNT and CDR2 YYREEE (reference sequence). CDR3 nucleotide sequence: TGTGCCAGCAGCCGACAGTCCCCGACCTACGAGCAGTACTTC. Translation gives CASSRQSPTYEQYF.

The chain uses TRBV11-2 and TRBJ2-5; D gene unclear. This CDR3 contains 13 residues. Germline values: CDR1 SGHAT, CDR2 FQNNGV. Trimming took off 5 bases at V and 3 bases at J, with 10 bases between the two ends. The CDR3 loop is CASSPSFEETQYF. The CDR3 DNA sequence: TGTGCCAGCAGCCCCAGTTTCGAAGAGACCCAGTACTTC.

This clone was found a few times. The chain recombines TRBV7-6 with TRBJ1-3; no reliable D call. The V end was cut by 5 bases, the J end by 9 bases, with 14 bases between. The CDR3 consists of 13 residues. Germline loops: CDR1 SGHVS, CDR2 FNYEAQ. CDR3 sequence reads: CASSENSGGTIYF. Written as DNA, the CDR3 is TGTGCCAGCAGCGAAAATTCGGGCGGCACCATATATTTT.

CDR3 region: CASSLLHGGRNTDTQYF. DNA for the CDR3: TGTGCCAGCAGTTTATTACACGGGGGCCGGAACACAGATACGCAGTATTTT. This chain joins TRBV27 and TRBJ2-3; D could derive from TRBD1 or TRBD2 (6 bases each). Per the germline V gene, CDR1 is MNHEY and CDR2 is SMNVEV (reference sequence). CDR3 length: 17 amino acids. Trimming left V 1 base short and J 2 bases short, with 16 bases between.

V usage is TRBV2 and J usage is TRBJ1-4; TRBD1 matches at 10 bases. This CDR3 has 15 residues. V lost 6 bases to trimming and J lost 10 bases; unmatched junction nucleotides: 11. In germline, CDR1 is SNHLY, CDR2 FYNNEI. CDR3 sequence (DNA): TGTGCCAGCAGCGCCAAACGGGACAGGGGTGTAAAACTGTTTTTT. Translation gives CASSAKRDRGVKLFF.

The V and J genes are TRBV27 and TRBJ2-7, with 9 bases aligning to TRBD1. V dropped 7 bases and J dropped 5; count of bases not matched to a gene: 18. CDR1 and CDR2 from the germline V gene are MNHEY and SMNVEV (reference sequence). The CDR3 covers 17 residues. The CDR3: CASMTLRGTGQRNEQYF. Written as DNA, the CDR3 is TGTGCCAGCATGACCCTCCGGGGGACAGGGCAGAGGAACGAGCAGTACTTC.

This clone was counted between two and nine times. The rearrangement uses TRBV19 and TRBJ2-6; D is unresolved. The V end lost 2 bases, the J end lost 4 bases, and 9 bases lay between the germline ends. The CDR3 extends over 15 amino acids. Germline V gene lookup returns CDR1 LNHDA and CDR2 SQIVND (reference sequence). The CDR3 DNA sequence: TGTGCCAGTAGTATATCAGTTCGGGGGGCCAACGTCCTGACTTTC. Amino acids: CASSISVRGANVLTF.

The rearrangement joins TRBV7-9 to TRBJ1-1; TRBD1 is a possible D gene (6 bases). Germline CDR1 and CDR2: SEHNR and FQNEAQ (reference sequence). The CDR3 runs 14 residues. V gave up 1 base and J gave up 1 base, with 7 bases separating them. CDR3 nucleotide sequence: TGTGCCAGCAGCTTAGGGACAGCGAACACTGAAGCTTTCTTT. Its translation is CASSLGTANTEAFF. Based on the CDR3 plus reference TRBV7-9 and TRBJ1-1, the full variable domain is DTGVSQNPRHKITKRGQNVTFRCDPISEHNRLYWYRQTLGQGPEFLTYFQNEAQLEKSRLLSDRFSAERPKGSFSTLEIQRTEQGDSAMYLCASSLGTANTEAFFGQGTRLTVV.

This rearrangement joins TRBV19 to TRBJ1-1; D not certain. Germline CDR1 is LNHDA and CDR2 is SQIVND (reference sequence). V lost 1 base to trimming and J lost 4 bases, with 10 bases between them. The CDR3 has 14 residues. The CDR3 here is CASSIGGWGTEAFF. Written as DNA, the CDR3 is TGTGCCAGTAGTATAGGAGGGTGGGGCACTGAAGCTTTCTTT.

J is TRBJ2-2 and V is TRBV7-2; D perhaps matches TRBD2 (5 bases). Between the trimmed V and J ends, which lost 5 bases and 1 base, there was a span of 8 bases. There are 14 residues in the CDR3. Germline values: CDR1 SGHTA, CDR2 FQGNSA. This chain's CDR3 is CASSTTKNTGELFF. The CDR3, as DNA: TGTGCCAGCAGCACGACTAAGAACACCGGGGAGCTGTTTTTT.

Comment on this clone: Other DNA sequences in the same sample also yield this CDR3. This chain joins TRBV14 and TRBJ2-5; 8 bases line up with TRBD2. Unmatched junction bases numbered 19, after V lost 5 bases and J lost 2 bases. This CDR3 is built from 19 residues. Looked up from germline, CDR1 is SGHDN and CDR2 is FVKESK. CDR3 sequence: CASSFSRGASGRFQETQYF. As DNA, the CDR3 is TGTGCCAGCAGCTTCTCACGAGGGGCTAGCGGGCGCTTTCAAGAGACCCAGTACTTC. Using reference TRBV14 and TRBJ2-5 for the parts outside the CDR3, the full variable domain is EAGVTQFPSHSVIEKGQTVTLRCDPISGHDNLYWYRRVMGKEIKFLLHFVKESKQDESGMPNNRFLAERTGGTYSTLKVQPAELEDSGVYFCASSFSRGASGRFQETQYFGPGTRLLVL.

The V call is TRBV27, the J call TRBJ2-1; a weak D match, TRBD1 (7 bases). Trimming removed 7 bases from V and 6 bases from J, with 22 bases in between. The CDR3 loop spans 16 amino acids. CDR1 and CDR2 from the germline V gene are MNHEY and SMNVEV (reference sequence). Written as DNA, the CDR3 is TGTGCCAGCACCCCCGGGGGACAGAGATACGCCAATGAGCAGTTCTTC. Its translation: CASTPGGQRYANEQFF.